The 29 T cell receptor beta chains given below trace back to one sample, sequenced in a study of cytomegalovirus exposure and HLA in healthy donors (dated by TCRdb to the late 2010s). Libraries were made using the immunoSEQ multiplex PCR assay. For the multiplex PCR, a mixture combining 60 forward primers for TCR Vbeta segments and 13 reverse primers for TCR Jbeta segments was used. Held by TCRdb, this immuneACCESS table contains in-frame sequences only and omits some clones. Under half of the omission traces to an unresolved V gene where checked; the cause of the rest is unknown. The sample table records around 150,000 clones; approximately 79% of these occur just once. About 4.4% of the sample is taken by the ten largest. Sequencing was done on a sample of PBMCs. These receptors came from a man aged 45-65 years in good health and CMV-seropositive.

The chain carries TRBV10-2 and TRBJ1-1; TRBD1 is a possible D gene (5 bases). From germline, CDR1 is WSHSY and CDR2 SAAADI. V dropped 3 bases and J dropped 2 bases, with 13 bases sitting between them. This CDR3 spans 15 amino acids. The CDR3 here is CASSEMGRRNTEAFF. The CDR3 DNA sequence: TGCGCCAGCAGTGAAATGGGGCGCCGTAACACTGAAGCTTTCTTT.

The V and J genes are TRBV6-4 and TRBJ1-2; D may be TRBD1 (6 bases). V was trimmed by 4 bases and J by 4 bases, leaving 16 bases between them. The CDR3 consists of 15 residues. Germline CDR1 reads MRHNA; CDR2 reads SNTAGT. The CDR3 region is CASSARKGVGYGYTF. CDR3 bases: TGTGCCAGCAGTGCCCGAAAGGGGGTAGGCTATGGCTACACCTTC.

This clone was counted a few times. The V and J genes are TRBV28 and TRBJ2-5; TRBD2 matches at 10 bases. This CDR3 has 15 amino acids. Germline CDR1 and CDR2: MDHEN and SYDVKM. V lost 4 bases, J lost 7 bases, and 9 bases stayed unmatched. This chain's CDR3 is CASSSPTSGKGTQYF. The CDR3, as DNA: TGTGCCAGCAGTTCCCCAACTAGCGGGAAAGGGACCCAGTACTTC.

The chain is built from TRBV5-1 and TRBJ1-1, with a weak D call TRBD1 (6 bases). Trimming cost V 2 bases and J 7 bases, with 18 bases left between them. The CDR3 runs 15 residues. Germline V gene data show CDR1 as SGHRS and CDR2 as YFSETQ. The CDR3 DNA reads as TGCGCCAGCAGCTTAGGCTTACGACAGGCAGTTGAAGCTTTCTTT. Amino acids: CASSLGLRQAVEAFF.

DNA for the CDR3: TGTGCCAGCAGCCCCGGGACAGGGGTTGAAAAACTGTTTTTT. It encodes CASSPGTGVEKLFF. This rearrangement joins TRBV5-5 to TRBJ1-4, with 10 bases matching TRBD1. V lost 4 bases and J lost 7; bases outside the gene matches: 4. CDR1 is SGHKS, CDR2 YYEKEE, per germline (reference sequence). The CDR3 totals 14 residues.

This sequence joins TRBV10-1 and TRBJ1-3; D unclear. Per the germline V gene, CDR1 is WNHNN and CDR2 is SYGVQD (reference sequence). The CDR3 spans 18 residues. Deletions cut 2 bases from V and 2 bases from J, with 19 bases between. CDR3 sequence (DNA): TGCGCCAGCAGTGAGACACTCTGGTACCGGGTCACTGGAAACACCATATATTTT. Translation: CASSETLWYRVTGNTIYF.

The rearrangement links TRBV6-1 to TRBJ1-4; D gene unclear. In germline, CDR1 is MNHNS, CDR2 SASEGT. The CDR3 extends over 13 amino acids. Trimming left V 8 bases short and J 4 bases short, with 11 bases between. The CDR3 nucleotides are TGTGCCAGCTCCGAGAGTCTTAATGAAAAACTGTTTTTT. Protein product: CASSESLNEKLFF.

The chain uses TRBV9 and TRBJ1-1; tentative D call: TRBD1 (5 bases). This CDR3 region has 15 residues. V shed 0 bases and J shed 1 base, with 10 bases lying between them. Germline CDR1 is SGDLS and CDR2 is YYNGEE. The CDR3 loop reads CASSVGQNWNTEAFF. The CDR3 coding sequence is TGTGCCAGCAGCGTAGGACAGAACTGGAACACTGAAGCTTTCTTT.

This clone is a singleton in its sample. CDR3: CASSPGLAVGETQYF. The CDR3 nucleotides are TGCGCCAGCAGCCCGGGACTAGCGGTGGGGGAGACCCAGTACTTC. The rearrangement links TRBV4-1 to TRBJ2-5; TRBD2 matches 11 bases. CDR3 length equals 15 residues. V was clipped by 4 bases and J by 5 bases; unmatched bases: 6. Germline CDR1 is MGHRA and CDR2 is YSYEKL.

The V gene is TRBV5-1, the J gene TRBJ1-2; D remains ambiguous. The V gene lost 0 bases and the J gene lost 0 bases, with 9 bases spanning the gap. CDR3 length equals 15 residues. The germline V gene encodes CDR1 SGHRS and CDR2 YFSETQ. The CDR3 region has the DNA TGCGCCAGCAGCTTGGAGATAGTATCTAACTATGGCTACACCTTC. The encoded protein is CASSLEIVSNYGYTF.

The chain is built from TRBV5-5 and TRBJ1-4; D gene ambiguous. Per germline, CDR1 SGHKS and CDR2 YYEKEE (reference sequence). There are 14 residues in the CDR3. V was trimmed by 0 bases and J by 9 bases, leaving 12 bases between them. CDR3 amino acids: CASSLAQAYQKLFF. CDR3 coding DNA: TGTGCCAGCAGCTTGGCCCAAGCCTATCAAAAACTGTTTTTT.

The V and J genes are TRBV5-1 and TRBJ1-1; D unresolved. CDR1 SGHRS and CDR2 YFSETQ come from the germline V gene. The CDR3 runs to 13 residues. V was shortened by 4 bases and J by 5 bases, with 12 bases between the two germline ends. In DNA form, the CDR3 reads TGCGCCAGCAGCAGGGAGAGGCGGACTGAAGCTTTCTTT. Protein: CASSRERRTEAFF.

This clone was observed a handful of times. The chain joins TRBV11-1 to TRBJ2-3, with D perhaps TRBD2 (5 bases). There are 13 residues in the CDR3. Germline CDR1 is SGHAT and CDR2 is FQDESV (reference sequence). Trimming left V 1 base short and J 4 bases short, with 6 bases between. The CDR3 sequence is CASSLEGADTQYF. In DNA, the CDR3 is TGTGCCAGCAGCTTAGAGGGAGCAGATACGCAGTATTTT.

The chain joins TRBV19 to TRBJ1-1; D remains unclear. V shed 5 bases and J shed 0 bases, with 10 bases lying between them. Looked up from germline, CDR1 is LNHDA and CDR2 is SQIVND (reference sequence). The CDR3 is made up of 14 amino acids. Here the CDR3 DNA reads TGTGCCAGTAGTCGGCAGACACTGAACACTGAAGCTTTCTTT. Its translation: CASSRQTLNTEAFF.

The chain has TRBV7-2 and TRBJ2-1, with 8 nucleotides matching TRBD1. Germline CDR1 is SGHTA and CDR2 is FQGNSA. The trim removed 5 bases at V and 8 bases at J, leaving 14 bases unmatched. The CDR3 runs 16 residues. The CDR3 DNA follows: TGTGCCAGCAGCCCCAACCTCGGACAGGGTTGGCATGAGCAGTTCTTC. Encoded protein: CASSPNLGQGWHEQFF.

This clone was observed a handful of times. The V and J genes are TRBV6-1 and TRBJ1-5, with 8 bases lining up with TRBD1. CDR3 length: 16 residues. In germline, CDR1 is MNHNS, CDR2 SASEGT. Unmatched junction bases numbered 5, after V lost 3 bases and J lost 1 base. The CDR3 DNA reads TGTGCCAGCAGTGACGGGACAGGAGGCAGCAATCAGCCCCAGCATTTT. Translating gives CASSDGTGGSNQPQHF.

The V call is TRBV6-1, the J call TRBJ1-5; the D gene is possibly TRBD1 (6 bases). V dropped 7 bases and J dropped 0 bases, with 10 bases sitting between them. This CDR3 has 14 amino acids. Germline values: CDR1 MNHNS, CDR2 SASEGT. CDR3 protein: CASNRRGSNQPQHF. The CDR3 DNA sequence: TGTGCCAGCAACCGCAGGGGTAGCAATCAGCCCCAGCATTTT.

The chain is built from TRBV5-3 and TRBJ2-7, with 8 nucleotides matching TRBD1. Being an ORF, TRBV5-3 has a function that is uncertain. With 4 bases clipped from V and 3 bases from J, the junction kept 12 bases outside the gene matches. The CDR3 length is 16 residues. Written as DNA, the CDR3 is TGTGCCAGAAGCATGGGGTGGGGGGACAGGAACTACGAGCAGTACTTC. Amino acids: CARSMGWGDRNYEQYF.

The rearrangement joins TRBV5-3 to TRBJ1-4; D gene unclear. TRBV5-3 is flagged as an ORF with uncertain function. V was cut by 3 bases and J by 4 bases, with 13 bases left in between. The CDR3 consists of 15 residues. CDR3 amino acids: CARSYDAVGNEKLFF. CDR3 sequence (DNA): TGTGCCAGAAGCTATGACGCGGTTGGTAATGAAAAACTGTTTTTT.

The chain employs TRBV11-3 and TRBJ2-7; a weak D match, TRBD2 (6 bases). This CDR3 is built from 16 residues. Germline V CDR1 and CDR2: SGHNT, YENEEA. V lost 5 bases and J lost 4, with 21 bases in between. The DNA for the CDR3 is TGTGCCAGCAGCCAGATCCCCGGGGGACGCTCTTACGAGCAGTACTTC. Translated: CASSQIPGGRSYEQYF.

Only one count was recorded for this clone. The chain employs TRBV19 and TRBJ1-4; 9 bases are a match to TRBD1. Germline CDR1 LNHDA, CDR2 SQIVND (reference sequence). The CDR3 runs to 17 residues. J gave up 0 bases and V 5 bases, and 7 bases lay outside the gene matches. Here the CDR3 reads CASSRTGASPTNEKLFF. In DNA form, the CDR3 reads TGTGCCAGTAGTCGGACAGGGGCGTCACCAACTAATGAAAAACTGTTTTTT.

This chain connects TRBV11-3 to TRBJ2-7; 7 bases line up with TRBD1. Germline V gene data show CDR1 as SGHNT and CDR2 as YENEEA. Trimming at V came to 5 bases and at J to 3 bases, leaving 7 bases not matched to a gene. CDR3 length: 14 residues. CDR3 DNA: TGTGCCAGCAGCATCGGAAGACAGGGCTACGAGCAGTACTTC. The encoded protein is CASSIGRQGYEQYF.

The rearrangement joins TRBV7-8 to TRBJ1-2; D may be TRBD1 (6 bases). Germline lookup yields CDR1 SGHVS and CDR2 FQNEAQ. The CDR3 loop spans 12 amino acids. V was clipped by 5 bases and J by 13 bases, with 17 bases between them. Written as DNA, the CDR3 is TGTGCCAGCAGCCAGTGGACAGAGACAGTCACCTTC. Translated: CASSQWTETVTF. The full variable domain, its missing parts supplied by reference TRBV7-8 and TRBJ1-2, is GAGVSQSPRYKVAKRGQDVALRCDPISGHVSLFWYQQALGQGPEFLTYFQNEAQLDKSGLPSDRFFAERPEGSVSTLKIQRTQQEDSAVYLCASSQWTETVTFGSGTRLTVV.

This chain links TRBV5-6 with TRBJ1-2; 10 bases align to TRBD1. The germline V gene encodes CDR1 SGHDT and CDR2 YYEEEE. J was trimmed by 6 bases and V by 0 bases; bases with no gene match: 2. The CDR3 is 14 amino acids. DNA for the CDR3: TGTGCCAGCAGCTTGGTGGACAGGGGGAATGGCTACACCTTC. It codes for CASSLVDRGNGYTF.

The chain carries TRBV9 and TRBJ2-1; 9 positions match TRBD2. The CDR3 contains 17 residues. The trim removed 0 bases at V and 1 base at J, leaving 5 bases unmatched. Germline CDR1 reads SGDLS; CDR2 reads YYNGEE. In DNA form, the CDR3 reads TGTGCCAGCAGCGTAGTTGGTAGCGGGAGATCCTACAATGAGCAGTTCTTC. Translating it yields CASSVVGSGRSYNEQFF.

This chain joins TRBV6-1 and TRBJ1-1; possible D gene TRBD1, 5 bases. V was shortened by 3 bases and J by 7 bases, with 9 bases between the two germline ends. The CDR3 consists of 12 residues. Germline CDR1 reads MNHNS; CDR2 reads SASEGT. The CDR3 spells CASSDRVGEAFF. CDR3 nucleotides: TGTGCCAGCAGTGACAGGGTGGGTGAAGCTTTCTTT.

The chain uses TRBV7-6 and TRBJ2-3; tentatively, D is TRBD1 (5 bases). The V end was cut by 1 base, the J end by 5 bases, with 7 bases between. Looked up from germline, CDR1 is SGHVS and CDR2 is FNYEAQ. The CDR3 has 13 amino acids. The CDR3: CASSLVGEDTQYF. The CDR3 DNA reads as TGTGCCAGCAGCTTAGTAGGGGAAGATACGCAGTATTTT. Based on the CDR3 plus reference TRBV7-6 and TRBJ2-3, the full variable domain is GAGVSQSPRYKVTKRGQDVALRCDPISGHVSLYWYRQALGQGPEFLTYFNYEAQQDKSGLPNDRFSAERPEGSISTLTIQRTEQRDSAMYRCASSLVGEDTQYFGPGTRLTVL.

This clone has more than one count but fewer than ten. V usage is TRBV7-8 and J usage is TRBJ2-3; TRBD1 aligns across 9 bases. Per the germline V gene, CDR1 is SGHVS and CDR2 is FQNEAQ. The CDR3 spans 17 residues. The junction had 15 bases not matched to a gene; V was cut back by 7 bases and J by 4 bases. The CDR3 DNA reads as TGTGCCAGCACCATTTCGACAGGGGGGAATTCGGCAGATACGCAGTATTTT. Its translation: CASTISTGGNSADTQYF.

This clone occurred a few times. V usage is TRBV2 and J usage is TRBJ1-4; D is uncertain. Per the germline V gene, CDR1 is SNHLY and CDR2 is FYNNEI. Trimming took 2 bases from V and 8 from J, leaving 9 bases between them. The CDR3 runs 13 residues. CDR3 in DNA: TGTGCCAGCAGTGAAACAGCAGGAGAAAAACTGTTTTTT. It is translated as CASSETAGEKLFF.